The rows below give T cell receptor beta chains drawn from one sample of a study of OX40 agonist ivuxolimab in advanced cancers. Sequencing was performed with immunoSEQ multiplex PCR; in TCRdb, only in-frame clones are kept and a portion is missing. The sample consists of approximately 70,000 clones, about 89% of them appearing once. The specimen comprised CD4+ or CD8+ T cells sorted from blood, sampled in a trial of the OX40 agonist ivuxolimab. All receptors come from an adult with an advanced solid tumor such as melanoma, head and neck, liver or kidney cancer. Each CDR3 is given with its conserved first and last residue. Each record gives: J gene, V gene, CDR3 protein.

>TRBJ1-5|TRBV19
CASRTGTRSNQPQHF
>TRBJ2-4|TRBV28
CASSLGQQNIQYF
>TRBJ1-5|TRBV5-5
CASSEHRDQPQHF
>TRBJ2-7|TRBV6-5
CASRITRGYEQYF
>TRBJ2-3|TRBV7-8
CASSTPIGHGGTDTQYF
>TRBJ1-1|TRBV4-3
CASSQGVGKMNTEAFF
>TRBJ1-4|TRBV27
CASRNLGGRAEKLFF
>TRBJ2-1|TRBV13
CASSFVLAGGVYNEQFF
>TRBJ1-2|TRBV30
CAWSKVVYGYTF
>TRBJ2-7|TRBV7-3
CASSLDGYYEQYF
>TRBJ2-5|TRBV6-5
CASSTTGLAETQYF
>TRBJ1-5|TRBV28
CASSLMSQGVYSNQPQHF
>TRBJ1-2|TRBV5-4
CASSTTGQDLLDGYTF
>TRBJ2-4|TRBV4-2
CASSQNQGFGNIQYF
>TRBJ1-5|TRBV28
CASSLSGQGGSINSQPQHF
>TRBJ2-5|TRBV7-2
CASSFNSAETQYF
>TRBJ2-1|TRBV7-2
CASSLTSGRATGNEQFF
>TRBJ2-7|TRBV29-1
CSVGVTLYEQYF
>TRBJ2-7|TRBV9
CASSPGVNAYEQYF
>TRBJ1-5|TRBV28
CASIGVGSNQPQHF
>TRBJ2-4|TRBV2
CASSDRVDLAKNIQYF
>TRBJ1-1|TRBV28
CASSFDSNTEAFF
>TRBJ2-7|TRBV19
CASIDRGYPEQYF